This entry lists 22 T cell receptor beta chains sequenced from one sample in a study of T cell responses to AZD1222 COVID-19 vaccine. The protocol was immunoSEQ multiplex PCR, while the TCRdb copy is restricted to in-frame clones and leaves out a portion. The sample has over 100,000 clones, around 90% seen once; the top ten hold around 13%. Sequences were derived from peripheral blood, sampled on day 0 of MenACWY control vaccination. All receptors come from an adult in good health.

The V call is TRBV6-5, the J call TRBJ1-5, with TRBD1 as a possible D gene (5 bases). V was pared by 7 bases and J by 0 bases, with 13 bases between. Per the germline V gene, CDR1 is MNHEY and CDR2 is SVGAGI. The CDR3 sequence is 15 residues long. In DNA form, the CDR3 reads TGTGCCAGCACCTCGACAGTCTATAGCAATCAGCCCCAGCATTTT. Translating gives CASTSTVYSNQPQHF.

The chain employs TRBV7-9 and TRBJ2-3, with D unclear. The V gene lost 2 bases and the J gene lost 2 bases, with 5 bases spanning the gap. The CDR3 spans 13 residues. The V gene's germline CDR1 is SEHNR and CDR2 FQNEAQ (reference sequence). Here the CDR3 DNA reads TGTGCCAGCAGCTTAATTCTCACAGATACGCAGTATTTT. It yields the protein CASSLILTDTQYF.

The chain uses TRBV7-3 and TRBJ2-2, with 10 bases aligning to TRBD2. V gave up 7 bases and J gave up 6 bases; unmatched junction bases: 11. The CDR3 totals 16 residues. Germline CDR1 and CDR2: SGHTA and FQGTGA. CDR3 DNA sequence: TGTGCCAGCACCCATACCGGTCTAGCGGGAGCCGGGGAGCTGTTTTTT. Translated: CASTHTGLAGAGELFF.

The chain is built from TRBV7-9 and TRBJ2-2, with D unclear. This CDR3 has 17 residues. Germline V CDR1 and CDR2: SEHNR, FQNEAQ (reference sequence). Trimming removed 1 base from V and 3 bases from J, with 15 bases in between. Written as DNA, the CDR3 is TGTGCCAGCAGCTTAGAGGACGGAAAGACCGACACCGGGGAGCTGTTTTTT. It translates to CASSLEDGKTDTGELFF.

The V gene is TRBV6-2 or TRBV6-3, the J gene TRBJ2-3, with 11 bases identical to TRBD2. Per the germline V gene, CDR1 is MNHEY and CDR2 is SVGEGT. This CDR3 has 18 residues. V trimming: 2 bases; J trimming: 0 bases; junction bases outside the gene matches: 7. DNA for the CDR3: TGTGCCAGCAGTTACGAACTAGCGGGGGAAGGGAGCACAGATACGCAGTATTTT. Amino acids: CASSYELAGEGSTDTQYF.

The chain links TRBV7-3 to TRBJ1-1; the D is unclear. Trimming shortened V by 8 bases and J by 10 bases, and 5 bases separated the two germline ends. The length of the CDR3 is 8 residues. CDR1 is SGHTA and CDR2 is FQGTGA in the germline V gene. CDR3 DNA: TGTGCCAGCGAGACAGCTTTCTTT. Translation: CASETAFF.

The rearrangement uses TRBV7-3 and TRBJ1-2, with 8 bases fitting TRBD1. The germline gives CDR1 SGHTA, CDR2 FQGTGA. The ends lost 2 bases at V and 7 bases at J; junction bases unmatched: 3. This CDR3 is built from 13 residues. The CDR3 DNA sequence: TGTGCCAGCAGCTTAGGACAGGGTCGTGGCTACACCTTC. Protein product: CASSLGQGRGYTF.

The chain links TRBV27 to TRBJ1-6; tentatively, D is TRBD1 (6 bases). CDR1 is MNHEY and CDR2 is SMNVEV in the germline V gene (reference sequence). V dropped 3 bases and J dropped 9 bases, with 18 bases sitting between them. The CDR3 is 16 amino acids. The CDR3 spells CASSFSRGDGASPLHF. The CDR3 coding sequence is TGTGCCAGCAGTTTTTCAAGGGGGGACGGAGCTTCACCCCTCCACTTT.

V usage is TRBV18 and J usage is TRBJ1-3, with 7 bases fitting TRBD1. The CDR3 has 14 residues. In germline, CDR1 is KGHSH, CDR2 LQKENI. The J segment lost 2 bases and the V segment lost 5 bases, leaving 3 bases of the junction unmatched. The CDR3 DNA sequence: TGTGCCAGCTCAGGAGGACAGGCTGGAAACACCATATATTTT. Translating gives CASSGGQAGNTIYF.

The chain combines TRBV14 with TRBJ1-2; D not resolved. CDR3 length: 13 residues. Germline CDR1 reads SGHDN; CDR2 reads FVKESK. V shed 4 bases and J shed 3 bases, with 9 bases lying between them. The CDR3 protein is CASSPTLDYGYTF. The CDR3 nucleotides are TGTGCCAGCAGCCCGACTTTGGACTATGGCTACACCTTC. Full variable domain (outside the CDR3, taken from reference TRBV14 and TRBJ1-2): EAGVTQFPSHSVIEKGQTVTLRCDPISGHDNLYWYRRVMGKEIKFLLHFVKESKQDESGMPNNRFLAERTGGTYSTLKVQPAELEDSGVYFCASSPTLDYGYTFGSGTRLTVV.

The CDR3 loop reads CASRSGTGRLTEQFF. The CDR3 bases are TGTGCCAGTAGGTCCGGGACAGGGCGACTTACTGAGCAGTTCTTC. The J gene is TRBJ2-1, the V gene TRBV19; TRBD1 aligns across 9 bases. The CDR3 extends over 15 amino acids. Germline CDR1 is LNHDA and CDR2 is SQIVND (reference sequence). The ends lost 6 bases at V and 9 bases at J; junction bases unmatched: 12. Filled out from reference TRBV19 and TRBJ2-1, the complete variable domain reads DGGITQSPKYLFRKEGQNVTLSCEQNLNHDAMYWYRQDPGQGLRLIYYSQIVNDFQKGDIAEGYSVSREKKESFPLTVTSAQKNPTAFYLCASRSGTGRLTEQFFGPGTRLTVL.

CDR3: CASSPRTGGSYEQYF. The DNA of the CDR3 is TGCGCCAGCAGCCCAAGGACAGGGGGGTCCTACGAGCAGTACTTC. This chain uses TRBV4-1 with TRBJ2-7, with 10 bases matching TRBD1. The CDR3 consists of 15 residues. V trimming: 4 bases; J trimming: 1 base; junction bases outside the gene matches: 4. CDR1 is MGHRA and CDR2 is YSYEKL in the germline V gene.

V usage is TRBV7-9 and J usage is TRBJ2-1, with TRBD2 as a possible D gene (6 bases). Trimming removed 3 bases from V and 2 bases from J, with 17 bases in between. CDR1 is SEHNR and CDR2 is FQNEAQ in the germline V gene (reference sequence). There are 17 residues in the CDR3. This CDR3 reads CASSLQAPGGPYNEQFF. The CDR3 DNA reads TGTGCCAGCAGCTTGCAGGCCCCCGGGGGACCCTACAATGAGCAGTTCTTC.

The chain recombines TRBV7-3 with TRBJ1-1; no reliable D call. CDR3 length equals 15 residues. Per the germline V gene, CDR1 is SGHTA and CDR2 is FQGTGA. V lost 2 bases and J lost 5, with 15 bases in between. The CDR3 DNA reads TGTGCCAGCAGCTTAGGCCCGATTATGGGGACTGAAGCTTTCTTT. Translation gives CASSLGPIMGTEAFF.

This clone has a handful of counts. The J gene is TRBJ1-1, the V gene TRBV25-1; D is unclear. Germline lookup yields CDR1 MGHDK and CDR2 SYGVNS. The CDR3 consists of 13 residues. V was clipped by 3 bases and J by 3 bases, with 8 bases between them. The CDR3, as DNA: TGTGCCAGCAGTGACGAGATGGACACTGAAGCTTTCTTT. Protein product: CASSDEMDTEAFF.

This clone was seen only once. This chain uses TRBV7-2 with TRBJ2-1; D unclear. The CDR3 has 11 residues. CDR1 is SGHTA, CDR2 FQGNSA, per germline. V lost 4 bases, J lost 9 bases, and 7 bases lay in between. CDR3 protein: CASSSRGEQFF. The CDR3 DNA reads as TGTGCCAGCAGCTCCAGAGGTGAGCAGTTCTTC.

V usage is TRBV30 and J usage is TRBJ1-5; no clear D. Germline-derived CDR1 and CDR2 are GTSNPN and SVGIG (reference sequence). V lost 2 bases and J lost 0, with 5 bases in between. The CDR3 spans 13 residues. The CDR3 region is CAWSINSNQPQHF. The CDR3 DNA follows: TGTGCCTGGAGTATAAATAGCAATCAGCCCCAGCATTTT.

The CDR3 DNA sequence: TGCGCCAGCACGCAGACTTCGGGGGATACGCAGTATTTT. Protein sequence: CASTQTSGDTQYF. This sequence joins TRBV10-2 and TRBJ2-3, with TRBD2 as a possible D gene (5 bases). The CDR3 totals 13 residues. Germline assignment: CDR1 WSHSY and CDR2 SAAADI. Trimming took off 7 bases at V and 6 bases at J, with 14 bases between the two ends.

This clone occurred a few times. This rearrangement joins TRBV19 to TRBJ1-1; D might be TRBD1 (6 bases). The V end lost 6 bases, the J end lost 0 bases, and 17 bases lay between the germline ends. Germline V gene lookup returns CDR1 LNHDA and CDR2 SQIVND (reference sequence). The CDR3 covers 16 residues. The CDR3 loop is CASRDSTGMMNTEAFF. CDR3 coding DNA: TGTGCCAGTAGGGACAGCACGGGCATGATGAACACTGAAGCTTTCTTT.

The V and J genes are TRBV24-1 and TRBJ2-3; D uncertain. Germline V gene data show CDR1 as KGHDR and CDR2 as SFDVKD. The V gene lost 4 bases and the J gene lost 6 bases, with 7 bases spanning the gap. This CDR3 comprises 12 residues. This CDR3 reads CATSDPRDTQYF. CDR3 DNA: TGTGCCACCAGTGACCCAAGGGATACGCAGTATTTT.

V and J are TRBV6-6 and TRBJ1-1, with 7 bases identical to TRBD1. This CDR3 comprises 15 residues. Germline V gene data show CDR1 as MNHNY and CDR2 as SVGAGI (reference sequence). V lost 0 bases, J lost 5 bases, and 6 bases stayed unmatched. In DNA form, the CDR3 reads TGTGCCAGCAGTTACTCGAAACAGGGGCGGACTGAAGCTTTCTTT. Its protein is CASSYSKQGRTEAFF.

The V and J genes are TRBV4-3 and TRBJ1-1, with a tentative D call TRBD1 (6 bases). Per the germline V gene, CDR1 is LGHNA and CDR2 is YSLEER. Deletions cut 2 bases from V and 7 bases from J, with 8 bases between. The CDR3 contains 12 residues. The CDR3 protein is CASSQPQGEAFF. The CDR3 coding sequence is TGCGCCAGCAGCCAACCACAGGGTGAAGCTTTCTTT.